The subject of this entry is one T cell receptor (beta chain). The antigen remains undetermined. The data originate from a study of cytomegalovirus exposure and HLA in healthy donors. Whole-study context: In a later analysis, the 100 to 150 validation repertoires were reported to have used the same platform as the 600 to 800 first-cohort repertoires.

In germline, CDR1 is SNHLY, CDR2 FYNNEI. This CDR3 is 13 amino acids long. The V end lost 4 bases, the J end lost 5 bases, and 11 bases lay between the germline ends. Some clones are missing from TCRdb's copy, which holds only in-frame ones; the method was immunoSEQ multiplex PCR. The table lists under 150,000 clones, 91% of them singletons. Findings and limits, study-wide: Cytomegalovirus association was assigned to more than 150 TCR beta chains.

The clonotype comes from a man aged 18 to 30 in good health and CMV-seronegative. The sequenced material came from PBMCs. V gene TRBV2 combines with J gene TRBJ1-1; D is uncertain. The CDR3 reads CASSGRLETEAFF. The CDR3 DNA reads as TGTGCCAGCAGTGGGAGGTTAGAGACTGAAGCTTTCTTT.